This T cell receptor beta chain was profiled in a study of T cells after yellow fever vaccination. Study in general: For low cell numbers, libraries were made with SMART-Seq v4 Ultra Low Input.

It was through 5'RACE template switching that TCR cDNA was made, with a universal primer site and UMIs added. TCRdb recomputed calls from the 5' RACE reads with MiXCR, one row per CDR3 protein. The data hold around 300,000 distinct CDR3 sequences, with 10% to 15% observed a single time. Points from the study as a whole: Boosting was followed by the reappearance of most primary-vaccination clones (roughly 95% CD4, about 90% CD8).

The CDR3 spans 13 residues. Germline lookup yields CDR1 SGHRS and CDR2 YFSETQ. V lost 5 bases, J lost 2 bases, and 11 bases lay in between. Ten or more counts support this clonotype. What it binds is not known. The TCR sequence derives from a man under 40 who received the YFV17D yellow fever vaccine. V is TRBV5-1 and J is TRBJ2-7; possibly TRBD1 or TRBD2 for D (6 bases each). Sample: CD4+ T cells sorted from PBMCs, taken 45 days after the yellow fever booster vaccination. For the CDR3, the DNA is TGCGCCAGCAGTAAAGGGGGGCCCTACGAGCAGTACTTC. Translated, it gives CASSKGGPYEQYF.